One and the same sample provided the 21 T cell receptor beta chains below, sequenced in a study of blood T cell repertoires in COVID-19. Libraries were prepared by immunoSEQ multiplex PCR; TCRdb keeps only in-frame clonotypes and omits some of them. Among 90,000 to 120,000 clones listed, 88% were seen once. Sequenced input: peripheral blood. The receptors derive from a woman aged 60 to 75 with acute or convalescent COVID-19.

The V gene is TRBV5-1, the J gene TRBJ2-2; 11 nucleotides agree with TRBD1. Germline-derived CDR1 and CDR2 are SGHRS and YFSETQ. The CDR3 contains 15 residues. V lost 6 bases, J lost 7 bases, and 8 bases stayed unmatched. The CDR3 nucleotides read TGCGCCAGCACCAGGACAGGGGGCGAGGACGGGGAGCTGTTTTTT. Translated, it gives CASTRTGGEDGELFF.

In this sample, this clone turned up a few times. The chain employs TRBV19 and TRBJ1-2; 8 bases are a match to TRBD1. Looked up from germline, CDR1 is LNHDA and CDR2 is SQIVND (reference sequence). The ends lost 8 bases at V and 7 bases at J; junction bases unmatched: 12. The CDR3 length is 14 residues. CDR3 nucleotides: TGTGCCAGTTTTCCAGACAGGGGCAGCAGTGGCTACACCTTC. Amino acid sequence: CASFPDRGSSGYTF.

This clone was found once. The chain carries TRBV29-1 and TRBJ1-3; D is unresolved. The CDR3 runs 14 residues. Germline lookup yields CDR1 SQVTM and CDR2 ANQGSEA. V lost 6 bases, J lost 3 bases, and 15 bases lay in between. The CDR3 region is CSVALPPGGNTIYF. DNA of the CDR3: TGCAGCGTCGCCTTACCTCCAGGTGGAAACACCATATATTTT. Drawing the rest from reference TRBV29-1 and TRBJ1-3, the complete variable domain is SAVISQKPSRDICQRGTSLTIQCQVDSQVTMMFWYRQQPGQSLTLIATANQGSEATYESGFVIDKFPISRPNLTFSTLTVSNMSPEDSSIYLCSVALPPGGNTIYFGEGSWLTVV.

The rearrangement uses TRBV5-1 and TRBJ2-1; 16 nucleotides agree with TRBD2. Germline CDR1 SGHRS, CDR2 YFSETQ. J was trimmed by 9 bases and V by 4 bases; bases with no gene match: 7. The CDR3 is made up of 16 amino acids. CDR3 protein: CASSPPGLAGGAEQFF. The CDR3 DNA sequence: TGCGCCAGCAGCCCCCCGGGACTAGCGGGAGGGGCTGAGCAGTTCTTC.

The chain links TRBV7-9 to TRBJ1-1; D may be TRBD1 (6 bases). This CDR3 spans 16 amino acids. Between the trimmed V and J ends, which lost 2 bases and 4 bases, there was a span of 17 bases. CDR1 is SEHNR and CDR2 is FQNEAQ in the germline V gene (reference sequence). The CDR3 spells CASSLSGGGGVTEAFF. The CDR3 bases are TGTGCCAGCAGCTTATCGGGGGGCGGAGGAGTCACTGAAGCTTTCTTT.

V and J are TRBV19 and TRBJ2-1; maybe TRBD1 (6 bases). Germline CDR1 is LNHDA and CDR2 is SQIVND (reference sequence). This CDR3 comprises 13 residues. Trimming took 3 bases from V and 12 from J, leaving 15 bases between them. The CDR3 nucleotides are TGTGCCAGTAGTATGGGCCCCCAGGGGCCGCAGTTCTTC. Translated, it gives CASSMGPQGPQFF.

V is TRBV6-2 or TRBV6-3 and J is TRBJ1-2, with a possible D match to TRBD1 (5 bases). The CDR3 loop spans 16 amino acids. The germline CDR1 and CDR2 sequences are MNHEY and SVGEGT. The germline V and J ends were trimmed by 2 bases and 2 bases, with 15 bases remaining between them. CDR3 DNA sequence: TGTGCCAGCAGTTACCCCCGGGGGGAGGTAAACTATGGCTACACCTTC. This gives the protein CASSYPRGEVNYGYTF.

The chain joins TRBV7-8 to TRBJ2-1; TRBD2 might be the D (5 bases). The CDR3 length is 14 residues. Deletions cut 2 bases from V and 2 bases from J, with 7 bases between. In germline, CDR1 is SGHVS, CDR2 FQNEAQ. The CDR3 DNA reads TGTGCCAGCAGCTTAAGGGAGACCTACAATGAGCAGTTCTTC. This codes for CASSLRETYNEQFF.

In its sample, this clone was seen once. V usage is TRBV16 and J usage is TRBJ1-5; TRBD1 might be the D (5 bases). Per germline, CDR1 KGHSY and CDR2 FQNENV. This CDR3 is built from 18 residues. V was cut by 4 bases and J by 0 bases, with 19 bases left in between. CDR3 residues: CASSPTTGGGHSNQPQHF. The DNA of the CDR3 is TGTGCCAGCAGCCCCACAACGGGGGGGGGTCATAGCAATCAGCCCCAGCATTTT. Drawing the rest from reference TRBV16 and TRBJ1-5, the complete variable domain is GEEVAQTPKHLVRGEGQKAKLYCAPIKGHSYVFWYQQVLKNEFKFLISFQNENVFDETGMPKERFSAKCLPNSPCSLEIQATKLEDSAVYFCASSPTTGGGHSNQPQHFGDGTRLSIL.

The V gene is TRBV6-5, the J gene TRBJ2-7, with 7 bases aligning to TRBD2. Trimming took 10 bases from V and 3 from J; bases not matched to a gene: 9. The germline V gene has CDR1 MNHEY and CDR2 SVGAGI. The CDR3 totals 13 residues. CDR3 in DNA: TGTGCCACCGAACGGGGCGGGGGCTACGAGCAGTACTTC. This sequence encodes CATERGGGYEQYF.

J is TRBJ1-6 and V is TRBV3-1 (or the pseudogene TRBV3-2); no clear D. The CDR3 sequence is 16 residues long. The ends were cut back, 3 bases at V and 7 bases at J, with 16 bases in the middle. The germline gives CDR1 LGHDT, CDR2 YNNKEL (reference sequence). The CDR3 spells CASSHRAGEGNSPLHF. In nucleotides, the CDR3 is TGTGCCAGCAGCCATAGGGCCGGGGAAGGCAATTCACCCCTCCACTTT.

The rearrangement joins TRBV28 to TRBJ1-2; 8 bases are shared with TRBD1. The CDR3 runs 13 residues. The germline V gene has CDR1 MDHEN and CDR2 SYDVKM. V lost 6 bases, J lost 6 bases, and 6 bases stayed unmatched. The CDR3 sequence is CASSRDRRHGYTF. In DNA, the CDR3 is TGTGCCAGCAGCCGGGACAGGAGGCATGGCTACACCTTC.

The chain is built from TRBV7-3 and TRBJ2-7; D gene ambiguous. Germline CDR1 SGHTA, CDR2 FQGTGA. The CDR3 spans 14 residues. The V end lost 5 bases, the J end lost 3 bases, and 14 bases lay between the germline ends. CDR3: CASSHPRRIYEQYV. CDR3 bases: TGTGCCAGCAGCCACCCACGGAGAATCTACGAGCAGTACGTC.

This chain joins TRBV12-3 or TRBV12-4 and TRBJ2-1; D is undetermined. The CDR3 runs 13 residues. With 2 bases removed from V and 9 bases from J, the gap between germline ends came to 11 bases. CDR3 sequence (DNA): TGTGCCAGCAGTTTACAGGCTTTTTCTGAGCAGTTCTTC. It encodes CASSLQAFSEQFF.

The V and J genes are TRBV5-1 and TRBJ1-1; possible D gene TRBD1, 6 bases. This CDR3 is built from 13 residues. V was cut by 5 bases and J by 7 bases, with 15 bases left in between. Germline V lookup: CDR1 SGHRS, CDR2 YFSETQ. DNA for the CDR3: TGCGCCAGCAGGGTTTGGACAGACGGTGAAGCTTTCTTT. As protein: CASRVWTDGEAFF.

The gene calls are TRBV28 and TRBJ2-1; 12 bases line up with TRBD2. J lost 6 bases, V lost 5 bases, and 8 bases had no gene match. Germline lookup yields CDR1 MDHEN and CDR2 SYDVKM. The CDR3 consists of 16 residues. CDR3 bases: TGTGCCAGCAGTCCCCCCCTAGCGGGAGGGGCCAATGAGCAGTTCTTC. It is translated as CASSPPLAGGANEQFF.

This chain uses TRBV7-8 with TRBJ2-1, with D possibly matching TRBD1 (6 bases). The germline V and J ends were trimmed by 5 bases and 10 bases, with 12 bases remaining between them. This CDR3 is built from 12 residues. Per germline, CDR1 SGHVS and CDR2 FQNEAQ. The CDR3 DNA reads as TGTGCCAGCAGCCTTACAGGGCAGGAGCAGTTCTTC. Its protein product is CASSLTGQEQFF.

The chain is built from TRBV27 and TRBJ2-3, with a weak D call TRBD2 (6 bases). The CDR3 extends over 16 amino acids. The germline V gene encodes CDR1 MNHEY and CDR2 SMNVEV (reference sequence). Trimming left V 5 bases short and J 0 bases short, with 15 bases between. CDR3 protein: CASSGPGAVSTDTQYF. In nucleotides, the CDR3 is TGTGCCAGCAGTGGACCGGGAGCGGTAAGCACAGATACGCAGTATTTT.

This chain connects TRBV5-1 to TRBJ2-7; possible D gene TRBD2, 5 bases. This CDR3 comprises 14 residues. Germline V gene sequence: CDR1 SGHRS, CDR2 YFSETQ. Trimming removed 1 base from V and 3 bases from J, with 11 bases in between. This CDR3 is CASSLFGNNYEQYF. CDR3 bases: TGCGCCAGCAGCTTGTTCGGGAATAACTACGAGCAGTACTTC.

The genes are TRBV6-5 and TRBJ2-7; 12 bases fit TRBD2. The V gene's germline CDR1 is MNHEY and CDR2 SVGAGI. This CDR3 comprises 14 residues. With 4 bases clipped from V and 5 bases from J, the junction kept 3 bases outside the gene matches. For the CDR3, the DNA is TGTGCCAGCAGTTCCGGACTAGCGGGAAACGAGCAGTACTTC. It yields the protein CASSSGLAGNEQYF.

The V call is TRBV9, the J call TRBJ2-5; 7 nucleotides align to TRBD1. The V and J ends lost 4 bases and 5 bases, in that order; junction bases with no gene match: 11. The CDR3 contains 15 residues. CDR1 and CDR2 (germline): SGDLS, YYNGEE. The CDR3 bases are TGTGCCAGCAGCATTATGACAGGGTTTGGGGAGACCCAGTACTTC. Residues: CASSIMTGFGETQYF.